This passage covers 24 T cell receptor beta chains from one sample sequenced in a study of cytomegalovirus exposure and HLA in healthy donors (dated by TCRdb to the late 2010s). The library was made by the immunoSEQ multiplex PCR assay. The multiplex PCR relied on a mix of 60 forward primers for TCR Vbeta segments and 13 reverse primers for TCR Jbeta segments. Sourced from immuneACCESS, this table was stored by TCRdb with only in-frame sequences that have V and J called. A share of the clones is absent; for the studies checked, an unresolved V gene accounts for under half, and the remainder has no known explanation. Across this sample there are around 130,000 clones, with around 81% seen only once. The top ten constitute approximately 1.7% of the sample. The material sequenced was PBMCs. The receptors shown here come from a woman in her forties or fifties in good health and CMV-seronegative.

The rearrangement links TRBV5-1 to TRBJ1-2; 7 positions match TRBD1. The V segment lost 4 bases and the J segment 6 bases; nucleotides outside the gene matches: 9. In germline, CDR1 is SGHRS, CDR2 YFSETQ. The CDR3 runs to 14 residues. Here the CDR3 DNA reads TGCGCCAGCAGCAGCACACAGGGGAACCATGGCTACACCTTC. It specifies CASSSTQGNHGYTF.

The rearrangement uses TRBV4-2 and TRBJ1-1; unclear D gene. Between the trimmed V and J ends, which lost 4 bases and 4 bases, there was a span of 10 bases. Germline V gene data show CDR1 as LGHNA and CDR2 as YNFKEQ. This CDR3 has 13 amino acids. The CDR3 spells CASSPRGGTEAFF. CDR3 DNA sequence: TGTGCCAGCAGCCCCCGGGGTGGCACTGAAGCTTTCTTT.

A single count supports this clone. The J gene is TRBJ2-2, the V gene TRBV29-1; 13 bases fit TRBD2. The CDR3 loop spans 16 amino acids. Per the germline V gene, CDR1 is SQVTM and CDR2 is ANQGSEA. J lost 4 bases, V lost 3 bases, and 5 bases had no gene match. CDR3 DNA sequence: TGCAGCGTTGATGGACTAGCGGGAGATAGCACCGGGGAGCTGTTTTTT. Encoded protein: CSVDGLAGDSTGELFF.

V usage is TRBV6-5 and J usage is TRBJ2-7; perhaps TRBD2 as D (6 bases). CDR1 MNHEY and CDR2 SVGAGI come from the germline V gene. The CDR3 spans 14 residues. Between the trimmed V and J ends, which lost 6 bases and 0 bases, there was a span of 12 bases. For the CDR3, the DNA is TGTGCCAGCAGGCCGGGGGACGGCTCCTACGAGCAGTACTTC. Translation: CASRPGDGSYEQYF.

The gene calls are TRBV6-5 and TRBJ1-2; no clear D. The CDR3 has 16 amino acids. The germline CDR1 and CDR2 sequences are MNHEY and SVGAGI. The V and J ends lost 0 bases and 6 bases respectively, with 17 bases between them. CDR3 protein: CASSYSFDPPQDGYTF. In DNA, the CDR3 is TGTGCCAGCAGTTACTCATTTGACCCCCCGCAGGATGGCTACACCTTC.

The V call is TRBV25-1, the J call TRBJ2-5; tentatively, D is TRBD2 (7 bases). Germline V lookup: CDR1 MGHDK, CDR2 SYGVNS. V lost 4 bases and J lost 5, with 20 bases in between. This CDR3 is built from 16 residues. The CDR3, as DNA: TGTGCCAGCAGTGGCATGCGGGGGCGCTCGGCGGAGACCCAGTACTTC. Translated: CASSGMRGRSAETQYF.

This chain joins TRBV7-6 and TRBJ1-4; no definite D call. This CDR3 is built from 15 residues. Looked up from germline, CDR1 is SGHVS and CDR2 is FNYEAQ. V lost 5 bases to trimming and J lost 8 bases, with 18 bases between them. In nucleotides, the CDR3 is TGTGCCAGCAGCCAGCTAGGAGAGGGCGAAGAAAAACTGTTTTTT. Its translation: CASSQLGEGEEKLFF.

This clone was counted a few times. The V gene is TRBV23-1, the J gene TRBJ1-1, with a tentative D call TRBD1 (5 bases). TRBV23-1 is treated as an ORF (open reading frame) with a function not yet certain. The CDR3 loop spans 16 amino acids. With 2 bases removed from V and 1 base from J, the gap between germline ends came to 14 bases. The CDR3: CASSQQLGLQNTEAFF. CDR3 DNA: TGCGCCAGCAGTCAACAACTGGGACTGCAGAACACTGAAGCTTTCTTT.

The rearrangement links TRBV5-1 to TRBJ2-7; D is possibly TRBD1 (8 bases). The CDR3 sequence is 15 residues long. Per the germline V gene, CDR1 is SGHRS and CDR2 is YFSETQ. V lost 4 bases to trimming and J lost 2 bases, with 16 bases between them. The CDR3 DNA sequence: TGCGCCAGCAGCACCACAGGGGGGGGGCCCTACGAGCAGTACTTC. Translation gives CASSTTGGGPYEQYF.

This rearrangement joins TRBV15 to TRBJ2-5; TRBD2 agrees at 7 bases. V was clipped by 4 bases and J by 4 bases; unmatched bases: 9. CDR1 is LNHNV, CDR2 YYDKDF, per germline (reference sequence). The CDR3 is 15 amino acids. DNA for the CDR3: TGTGCCACCAGCAACCGCTGGGGCGGGGGAGAGACCCAGTACTTC. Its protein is CATSNRWGGGETQYF.

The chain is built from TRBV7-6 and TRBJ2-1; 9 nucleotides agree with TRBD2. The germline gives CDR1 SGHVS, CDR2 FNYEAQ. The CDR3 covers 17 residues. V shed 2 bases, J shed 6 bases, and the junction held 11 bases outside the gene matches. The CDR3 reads CASSLLTMTSGTNEQFF. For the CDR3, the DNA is TGTGCCAGCAGCTTATTAACAATGACTAGCGGCACCAATGAGCAGTTCTTC. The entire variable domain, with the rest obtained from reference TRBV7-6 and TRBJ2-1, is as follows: GAGVSQSPRYKVTKRGQDVALRCDPISGHVSLYWYRQALGQGPEFLTYFNYEAQQDKSGLPNDRFSAERPEGSISTLTIQRTEQRDSAMYRCASSLLTMTSGTNEQFFGPGTRLTVL.

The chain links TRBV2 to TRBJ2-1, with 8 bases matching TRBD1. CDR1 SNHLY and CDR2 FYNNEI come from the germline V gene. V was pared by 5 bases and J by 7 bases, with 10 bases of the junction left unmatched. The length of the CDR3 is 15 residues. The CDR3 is CASSQVRTGLNEQFF. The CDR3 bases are TGTGCCAGCAGTCAGGTCAGGACAGGGTTGAATGAGCAGTTCTTC.

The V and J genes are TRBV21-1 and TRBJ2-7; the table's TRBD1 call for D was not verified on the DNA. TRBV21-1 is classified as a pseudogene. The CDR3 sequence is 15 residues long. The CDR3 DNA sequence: TGTGCCAGCAGCAATATGACAGGGGTCTCCTACGAGCAGTACTTC. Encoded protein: CASSNMTGVSYEQYF.

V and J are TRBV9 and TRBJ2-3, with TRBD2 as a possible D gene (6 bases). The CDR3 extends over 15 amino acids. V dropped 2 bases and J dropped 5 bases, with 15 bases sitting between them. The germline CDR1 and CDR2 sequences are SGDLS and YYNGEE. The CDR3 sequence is CASSVGDSRGDTQYF. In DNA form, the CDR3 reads TGTGCCAGCAGCGTTGGGGACTCGCGAGGAGATACGCAGTATTTT.

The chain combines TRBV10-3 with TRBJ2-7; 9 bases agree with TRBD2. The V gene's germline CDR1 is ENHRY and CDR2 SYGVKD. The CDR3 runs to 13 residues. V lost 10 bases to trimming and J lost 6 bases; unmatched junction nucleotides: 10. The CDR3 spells CATNLAGEAEQYF. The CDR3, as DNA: TGTGCCACCAACTTAGCGGGAGAGGCCGAGCAGTACTTC.

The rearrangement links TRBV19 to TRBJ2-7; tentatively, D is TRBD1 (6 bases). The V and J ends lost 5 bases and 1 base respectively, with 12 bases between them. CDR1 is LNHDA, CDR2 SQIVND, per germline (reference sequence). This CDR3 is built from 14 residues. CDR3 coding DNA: TGTGCCAGTAGTGCGTCTACAGGGTCCTACGAGCAGTACGTC. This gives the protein CASSASTGSYEQYV.

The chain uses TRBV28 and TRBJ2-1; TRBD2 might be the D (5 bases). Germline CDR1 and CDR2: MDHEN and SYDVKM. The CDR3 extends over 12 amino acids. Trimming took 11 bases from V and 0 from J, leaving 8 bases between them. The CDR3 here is CASTSSYNEQFF. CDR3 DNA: TGTGCCTCTACTAGCTCCTACAATGAGCAGTTCTTC.

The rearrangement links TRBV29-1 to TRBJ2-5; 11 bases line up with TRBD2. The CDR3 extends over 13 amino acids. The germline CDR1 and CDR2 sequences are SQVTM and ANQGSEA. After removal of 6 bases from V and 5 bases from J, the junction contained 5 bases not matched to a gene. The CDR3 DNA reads TGCAGCGTAGCGACTAGCGGGATGGAGACCCAGTACTTC. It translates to CSVATSGMETQYF.

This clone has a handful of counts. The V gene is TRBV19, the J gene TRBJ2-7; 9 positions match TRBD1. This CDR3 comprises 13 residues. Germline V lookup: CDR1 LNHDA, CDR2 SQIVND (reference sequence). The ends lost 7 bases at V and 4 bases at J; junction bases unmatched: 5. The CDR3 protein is CASKEQGAYEQYF. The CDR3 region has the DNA TGTGCCAGTAAGGAACAGGGGGCTTACGAGCAGTACTTC. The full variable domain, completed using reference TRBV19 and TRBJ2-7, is DGGITQSPKYLFRKEGQNVTLSCEQNLNHDAMYWYRQDPGQGLRLIYYSQIVNDFQKGDIAEGYSVSREKKESFPLTVTSAQKNPTAFYLCASKEQGAYEQYFGPGTRLTVT.

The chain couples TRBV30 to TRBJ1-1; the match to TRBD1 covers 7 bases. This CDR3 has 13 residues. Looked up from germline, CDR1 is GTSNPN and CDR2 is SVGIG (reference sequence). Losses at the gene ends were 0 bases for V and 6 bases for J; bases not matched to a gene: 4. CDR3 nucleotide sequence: TGTGCCTGGAGTGTACGAGGGGGCGCTGAAGCTTTCTTT. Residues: CAWSVRGGAEAFF.

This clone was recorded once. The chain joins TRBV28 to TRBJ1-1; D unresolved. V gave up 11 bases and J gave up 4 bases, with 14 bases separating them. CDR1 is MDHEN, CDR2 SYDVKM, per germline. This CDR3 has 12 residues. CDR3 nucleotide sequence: TGTGCCGTGCGAGGGTTATTCACTGAAGCTTTCTTT. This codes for CAVRGLFTEAFF.

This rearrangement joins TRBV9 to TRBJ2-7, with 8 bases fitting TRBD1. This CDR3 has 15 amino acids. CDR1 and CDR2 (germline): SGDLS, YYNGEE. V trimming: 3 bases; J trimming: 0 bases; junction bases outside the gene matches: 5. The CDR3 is CASSADRVSSYEQYF. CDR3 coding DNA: TGTGCCAGCAGCGCGGACAGGGTCTCCTCCTACGAGCAGTACTTC.

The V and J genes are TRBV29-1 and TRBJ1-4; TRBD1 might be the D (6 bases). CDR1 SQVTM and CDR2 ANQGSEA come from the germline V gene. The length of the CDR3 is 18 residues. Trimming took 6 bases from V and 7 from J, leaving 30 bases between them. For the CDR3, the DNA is TGCAGCGTCGCCTATAGAGGTTGGCAGGGGCCCTCAAGTGAAAAACTGTTTTTT. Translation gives CSVAYRGWQGPSSEKLFF.

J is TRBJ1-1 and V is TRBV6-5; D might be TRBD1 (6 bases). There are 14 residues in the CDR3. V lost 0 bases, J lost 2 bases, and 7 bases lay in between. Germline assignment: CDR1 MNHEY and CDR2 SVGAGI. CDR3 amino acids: CASSYSRGNTEAFF. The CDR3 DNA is TGTGCCAGCAGTTACTCCAGGGGTAACACTGAAGCTTTCTTT.